Listed below are T cell receptor beta chains from one sample, sequenced in a study of blood T cell repertoires in COVID-19. Sequencing used immunoSEQ multiplex PCR; TCRdb keeps in-frame clones, though not all of them. The sample lists over 55,000 clones, about 89% seen once, with approximately 8% in the top ten. Sequencing was done on a sample of peripheral blood. The receptors come from a man in his fifties or sixties with active COVID-19. CDR3s include the opening cysteine and the closing phenylalanine or tryptophan.

TRBV3-1/TRBV3-2,CASSQRASGNEQFF
TRBV5-4,CASRSNNGELFF
TRBV5-1,CASSSDGTRSYEQYF
TRBV7-9,CASSLRGSGTDTQYF
TRBV14,CASSQGETLNSPLHF
TRBV27,CASSDHREGNSPLHF
TRBV11-2,CASSLDPLVSSGNTIYF
TRBV7-3,CASSLIRQRDTEAFF
TRBV7-3,CASSPGQGQYEQYF
TRBV19,CASSIGGTAPYNEQFF
TRBV14,CASSQDRGLAEAFF
TRBV6-1,CASSEQGRQPAGANVLTF
TRBV3-1/TRBV3-2,CASSQGTGRIHEQYF
TRBV12-3/TRBV12-4,CASVGGSSYEQYF
TRBV4-2,CASSQGTGTYGYTF
TRBV6-1,CASSDGEDQPQHF
TRBV28,CATDAGTAYGYTF
TRBV29-1,CSVGPPGGGGETQYF
TRBV5-4,CASSRPTGTGELFF
TRBV3-1/TRBV3-2,CASSLSTGDYYEQYF
TRBV28,CASTTGGAGSYEQYF
TRBV5-6,CASSFQGGERNTEAFF
TRBV7-9,CASSPKGPGTGNYEQYF